This T cell receptor beta chain emerged from a study of beta chain features in type 1 diabetes. As every portion of the isolated RNA was reverse transcribed, the sequencing read expressed TCRB transcripts. Profiling relied on immunoSEQ multiplex PCR, and the TCRdb table lists in-frame clones only, not all of them. The sample yields 300,000 to 400,000 clones, about 12% seen once. Trimming removed 0 bases from V and 5 bases from J; junction bases left unmatched: 4. CDR1 and CDR2 from the germline V gene are MNHEY and SMNVEV (reference sequence). The CDR3 is 16 amino acids. This sequence joins TRBV27 and TRBJ2-5, with TRBD1 identical over 12 bases. The specimen sequenced was naive CD4+ T cells from blood. The sequence was obtained from a man between 18 and 35 years old in good health. The CDR3 DNA follows: TGTGCCAGCAGTTTATCAGGGACAGGGGGCTGGGAGACCCAGTACTTC. Translating gives CASSLSGTGGWETQYF.